This TCR beta chain emerged from a study of tumor-infiltrating lymphocytes in oesophageal squamous cell carcinoma. On this clonotype itself: A much larger clone differs from this one at a single base, so this may be a read error.

The CDR3 extends over 14 amino acids. V shed 5 bases, J shed 14 bases, and the junction held 16 bases outside the gene matches. CDR1 and CDR2 (germline): WSHSY, SAAADI. TCRdb reprocessed the PCR reads with MiXCR, giving one entry per CDR3 protein. Here the sample spans 19,000 or so distinct CDR3 sequences, roughly two fifths being singletons. This clonotype was sampled from a male donor with esophageal squamous cell carcinoma. This chain uses TRBV10-2 with TRBJ2-3; 7 bases align to TRBD2. The sample comprised esophageal tumor tissue. The CDR3 loop is CASSRTGGTGELYF. The CDR3 nucleotides read TGCGCCAGCAGTAGGACGGGAGGCACCGGGGAGCTGTATTTT.